This T cell receptor (beta chain) was sequenced for a study of shared clonotypes between healthy human individuals. Germline V gene lookup returns CDR1 SGHNT and CDR2 YYREEE (reference sequence). Between the trimmed V and J ends, which lost 2 bases and 3 bases, there was a span of 14 bases. The CDR3 is 15 residues long. Clones were sequenced by immunoSEQ multiplex PCR, and TCRdb holds only the in-frame ones, with some missing. This sample carries millions of clones, approximately 95% of them seen once, and the ten largest clones take under 0.45%. The chain has TRBV5-4 and TRBJ1-1; a possible D gene is TRBD1 (5 bases). This clonotype originated in a man between 18 and 29 years old in good health. Some clones in this sample may be carry-over from other donors' samples. Sequenced material: naive CD4+ T cells from PBMCs. Subset specified: CD45RA+ positively selected. CDR3 nucleotide sequence: TGTGCCAGCAGCTTACCGACGGGAGGGGACACTGAAGCTTTCTTT. Its translation is CASSLPTGGDTEAFF.